This record looks at one T cell receptor beta chain sequence and its context. The ends lost 4 bases at V and 4 bases at J; junction bases unmatched: 11. The CDR3 runs 16 residues. Per the germline V gene, CDR1 is LGHNA and CDR2 is YNFKEQ. The table came from immunoSEQ multiplex PCR; TCRdb's copy has only in-frame clones and leaves some out. The data contain 60,000 to 80,000 clones, around 90% of them singletons. The data originate from a study of technical replicates of blood from several donors. The sequence was obtained from a human donor in good health. Some clones in this sample may be carry-over from other donors' samples. Sample: PBMCs. V and J are TRBV4-2 and TRBJ1-1, with TRBD1 matching over 8 bases. Here the CDR3 reads CASSRDTGGGSTEAFF. The DNA for the CDR3 is TGTGCCAGCAGCCGAGACACAGGGGGTGGGAGCACTGAAGCTTTCTTT.